A single sample gave rise to the 19 T cell receptor beta chains below, sequenced in a study of CD8+CD57+ T cells in acquired aplastic anemia. Patients chosen for sequencing had CD8+CD57+ cells that had expanded, as shown by flow cytometry. CDR3 and TCR beta VDJ profiling relied on genomic DNA as the template. Each CDR3 protein is one row after TCRdb ran MiXCR on the reads. The sample lists 450,000 to 550,000 distinct CDR3 sequences; about a third were seen once. The material sequenced was sorted CD4+, CD8+, or CD8+CD57+ T cells (not recorded which) from PBMCs. These receptors were obtained from a human donor with aplastic anemia.

V usage is TRBV9 and J usage is TRBJ2-5; 10 bases are a match to TRBD1. V trimming: 3 bases; J trimming: 4 bases; junction bases outside the gene matches: 6. Germline CDR1 and CDR2: SGDLS and YYNGEE. The CDR3 totals 15 residues. The CDR3 DNA follows: TGTGCCAGCAGCGAAGGACAGGGGGGGGGAGAGACCCAGTACTTC. Translated, it gives CASSEGQGGGETQYF.

Many counts were recorded for this clonotype. The chain employs TRBV5-1 and TRBJ2-7; D unresolved. The V end lost 6 bases, the J end lost 0 bases, and 10 bases lay between the germline ends. The CDR3 is made up of 13 amino acids. Germline V lookup: CDR1 SGHRS, CDR2 YFSETQ. The CDR3: CASTALNSYEQYF. CDR3 in DNA: TGCGCCAGCACAGCACTAAACTCCTACGAGCAGTACTTC.

For this clonotype: A clone one base away is much larger, so this may be a read error. The CDR3 DNA is TGTGCCAGCAGTGATGGGACAGGGAGGAACACTGAAGCTTTCTTT. This codes for CASSDGTGRNTEAFF. The gene calls are TRBV2 and TRBJ1-1; 9 bases align to TRBD1. Germline V gene data show CDR1 as SNHLY and CDR2 as FYNNEI. The CDR3 covers 15 residues. The V gene end was trimmed by 3 bases and the J gene end by 1 base; junction bases not matched to a gene: 3.

This clonotype was seen at least ten times. The J gene is TRBJ1-6, the V gene TRBV7-2, with 8 bases lining up with TRBD1. The CDR3 is 17 amino acids. The germline CDR1 and CDR2 sequences are SGHTA and FQGNSA. The junction had 9 bases not matched to a gene; V was cut back by 5 bases and J by 3 bases. CDR3 in amino acids: CASSPPDRERYNSPLHF. CDR3 sequence (DNA): TGTGCCAGCAGCCCGCCGGACAGGGAGCGCTATAATTCACCCCTCCACTTT.

This clonotype was recorded at least ten times. The chain has TRBV7-9 and TRBJ2-7; D not certain. Looked up from germline, CDR1 is SEHNR and CDR2 is FQNEAQ (reference sequence). V was pared by 1 base and J by 2 bases, with 12 bases between. This CDR3 has 15 residues. The CDR3 region has the DNA TGTGCCAGCAGCTTAGGGCAGATAACGACCTACGAGCAGTACTTC. As protein: CASSLGQITTYEQYF.

The rearrangement uses TRBV9 and TRBJ1-3; D is undetermined. This CDR3 has 14 residues. V was pared by 2 bases and J by 7 bases, with 13 bases between. Germline V gene lookup returns CDR1 SGDLS and CDR2 YYNGEE. CDR3 DNA: TGTGCCAGCAGCGTGGGAGCCTTATCGAACACCATATATTTT. Its protein is CASSVGALSNTIYF.

This clonotype was counted a few times. CDR3 residues: CASSHRGGEDGYTF. CDR3 in DNA: TGTGCCAGCAGCCATAGGGGTGGGGAGGATGGCTACACCTTC. The V and J genes are TRBV3-1 and TRBJ1-2; TRBD1 is a possible D gene (5 bases). V lost 3 bases to trimming and J lost 6 bases, with 14 bases between them. The CDR3 totals 14 residues. Germline-derived CDR1 and CDR2 are LGHDT and YNNKEL (reference sequence).

The J gene is TRBJ2-5, the V gene TRBV5-1; 11 nucleotides match TRBD2. Germline V lookup: CDR1 SGHRS, CDR2 YFSETQ. This CDR3 spans 17 amino acids. The V gene end was trimmed by 0 bases and the J gene end by 4 bases; junction bases not matched to a gene: 8. This chain's CDR3 is CASSLGVLAGGGETQYF. The CDR3 coding sequence is TGCGCCAGCAGCTTGGGGGTCCTAGCGGGAGGAGGAGAGACCCAGTACTTC.

This clonotype was seen ten or more times. This chain connects TRBV29-1 to TRBJ1-2; no firm D call. V dropped 5 bases and J dropped 0 bases, with 7 bases sitting between them. The CDR3 runs 12 residues. Germline V gives CDR1 SQVTM, CDR2 ANQGSEA. This chain's CDR3 is CSVSGANYGYTF. Written as DNA, the CDR3 is TGCAGCGTTAGCGGAGCTAACTATGGCTACACCTTC.

For this clonotype: A read error may explain this, as a much larger clone is one base away. The CDR3 DNA follows: TGTGCCAGCAGCCCTGGCGGGGCCTACGACGAGCAGTACTTC. As protein: CASSPGGAYDEQYF. The rearrangement joins TRBV7-3 to TRBJ2-7, with D maybe TRBD2 (6 bases). The CDR3 contains 14 residues. CDR1 is SGHTA and CDR2 is FQGTGA in the germline V gene. The germline V and J ends were trimmed by 5 bases and 5 bases, with 16 bases remaining between them.

V is TRBV20-1 and J is TRBJ2-2; 7 bases are a match to TRBD1. V lost 6 bases to trimming and J lost 5 bases; unmatched junction nucleotides: 15. CDR1 is DFQATT, CDR2 SNEGSKA, per germline (reference sequence). The CDR3 consists of 16 residues. The CDR3 protein is CSATLTPGQTTGELFF. The CDR3 DNA sequence: TGCAGTGCCACACTTACGCCGGGACAGACAACCGGGGAGCTGTTTTTT.

This clonotype turned up a few times. The V and J genes are TRBV2 and TRBJ2-7; 8 bases line up with TRBD1. Germline V lookup: CDR1 SNHLY, CDR2 FYNNEI. The CDR3 loop spans 13 amino acids. V shed 8 bases and J 6 bases; nucleotides not matched to a gene: 9. The CDR3 nucleotides read TGTGCCAGCGGCCGAGGACAGGGATCCGAGCAGTACTTC. This sequence encodes CASGRGQGSEQYF.

Worth noting for this clonotype: This may stem from a read error, because a much larger clone lies one nucleotide away. The V call is TRBV19, the J call TRBJ1-1, with D possibly matching TRBD1 (6 bases). The CDR3 is made up of 11 amino acids. Germline loops: CDR1 LNHDA, CDR2 SQIVND (reference sequence). V lost 9 bases to trimming and J lost 8 bases, with 13 bases between them. This chain's CDR3 is CASGQRLEAFF. CDR3 bases: TGTGCCAGCGGACAGAGGCTAGAAGCTTTCTTT.

Only one count was recorded for this clonotype. The chain combines TRBV19 with TRBJ1-2; 7 bases are a match to TRBD1. Trimming took 6 bases from V and 0 from J; bases not matched to a gene: 4. Germline values: CDR1 LNHDA, CDR2 SQIVND (reference sequence). The CDR3 runs 14 residues. The CDR3 loop is CASRGTVTNYGYTF. The DNA of the CDR3 is TGTGCCAGTAGGGGGACAGTTACTAACTATGGCTACACCTTC.

On this clonotype: Relative to the germline gene, one junction end is altered; a read error may explain this. J is TRBJ1-6 and V is TRBV29-1; D possibly corresponds to TRBD1 (5 bases). Germline V gene lookup returns CDR1 SQVTM and CDR2 ANQGSEA. CDR3 length: 11 residues. The CDR3 nucleotides are TGCAGCTTTGAGGAAGGGGTAACCCTCCACTTT. It codes for CSFEEGVTLHF.

The V and J genes are TRBV20-1 and TRBJ2-3; 7 bases line up with TRBD2. Per germline, CDR1 DFQATT and CDR2 SNEGSKA (reference sequence). The V and J ends lost 5 bases and 1 base, in that order; junction bases with no gene match: 12. CDR3 length: 16 amino acids. This chain's CDR3 is CSALTPSGKGTDTQYF. In DNA form, the CDR3 reads TGCAGTGCTCTAACACCGAGCGGGAAGGGCACAGATACGCAGTATTTT.

The chain joins TRBV5-1 to TRBJ2-6, with unresolved D. The CDR3 has 17 amino acids. Deletions cut 0 bases from V and 0 bases from J, with 10 bases between. CDR1 and CDR2 (germline): SGHRS, YFSETQ. CDR3 residues: CASSLGVVPSGANVLTF. The CDR3 coding sequence is TGCGCCAGCAGCTTGGGAGTAGTCCCCTCTGGGGCCAACGTCCTGACTTTC.

The sample holds many counts of this clonotype. V gene TRBV20-1 combines with J gene TRBJ1-1; D remains ambiguous. CDR1 and CDR2 (germline): DFQATT, SNEGSKA (reference sequence). V was shortened by 6 bases and J by 1 base, with 15 bases between the two germline ends. The CDR3 length is 14 residues. CDR3 sequence: CSAPGGHTNTEAFF. Written as DNA, the CDR3 is TGCAGTGCACCGGGCGGGCACACGAACACTGAAGCTTTCTTT.

The chain links TRBV7-8 to TRBJ1-1, with no clear D. The ends were cut back, 4 bases at V and 10 bases at J, with 13 bases in the middle. CDR3 length equals 12 residues. Germline V lookup: CDR1 SGHVS, CDR2 FQNEAQ. The CDR3 loop is CASSSSDGGAFF. CDR3 DNA sequence: TGTGCCAGCAGCTCCAGTGACGGAGGAGCTTTCTTT.